These T cell receptor beta chains were read from a single sample in a study of metastatic and nonmetastatic thyroid tumors. With MiXCR, TCRdb called clones anew from the PCR reads. The sample consists of some 29,000 clones, 16% of them appearing once. The specimen sequenced was blood. The receptors here all came from a female donor with papillary thyroid cancer or a benign thyroid nodule (not recorded which). Some clones in this sample may be carry-over from other donors' samples. The CDR3 runs from the conserved cysteine through the conserved F or W. The D gene is left open where the match is weak. The size entry is marked missing in some rows and otherwise reads once, few, many or a size class.

V gene,D gene,clone size,J gene,CDR3 protein,CDR3 DNA
TRBV4-2,NA,once,TRBJ2-2,CASSRGLVGPDTGELFF,TGTGCCAGCAGCCGAGGTCTGGTGGGGCCGGACACCGGGGAGCTGTTTTTT
TRBV28,TRBD1,NA,TRBJ2-7,CASGLGQGRYEQYF,TGTGCCAGCGGCCTGGGACAGGGACGCTACGAGCAGTACTTC
TRBV7-9,NA,many,TRBJ1-1,CASSLAGVDQAFF,TGTGCCAGCAGCTTAGCGGGGGTGGACCAAGCTTTCTTT
TRBV4-1,TRBD1,NA,TRBJ1-2,CASSQVAGQGVYGYTF,TGCGCCAGCAGCCAAGTTGCGGGACAGGGGGTCTATGGCTACACCTTC
TRBV5-1,TRBD2,many,TRBJ2-3,CASRRGTSGTDTQYF,TGCGCCAGCAGGCGAGGGACTAGCGGCACAGATACGCAGTATTTT
TRBV12-3/TRBV12-4,NA,many,TRBJ2-1,CASSSYNEQFF,TGTGCCAGCAGTTCCTACAATGAGCAGTTCTTC
TRBV12-3/TRBV12-4,NA,many,TRBJ2-3,CASSFSASGTDTQYF,TGTGCCAGCAGTTTTAGCGCCTCGGGCACAGATACGCAGTATTTT
TRBV5-1,TRBD1,many,TRBJ2-1,CASSKGQPLYNEQFF,TGCGCCAGCAGCAAGGGACAGCCGCTTTACAATGAGCAGTTCTTC
TRBV24-1,NA,many,TRBJ2-5,CATSDAGSRETQYF,TGTGCCACCAGTGATGCGGGGAGTCGGGAGACCCAGTACTTC
TRBV10-2,NA,many,TRBJ1-2,CASSVSADVDGYTF,TGCGCCAGCAGTGTTTCGGCAGACGTGGATGGCTACACCTTC
TRBV5-1,NA,many,TRBJ1-4,CASNPPGGAQEKLFF,TGCGCCAGCAACCCCCCCGGCGGGGCTCAAGAAAAACTGTTTTTT
TRBV30,TRBD1,many,TRBJ1-3,CAWCYRGSSGNTIYF,TGTGCCTGGTGTTACAGGGGGAGCTCTGGAAACACCATATATTTT